Listed below are T cell receptor beta chains from one sample, sequenced in a study of T cell responses to AZD1222 COVID-19 vaccine. The protocol was immunoSEQ multiplex PCR, while the TCRdb copy is restricted to in-frame clones and leaves out a portion. Among about 120,000 clones listed, about 88% were seen once. This specimen consisted of peripheral blood, obtained on day 0 of MenACWY control vaccination. All receptors derive from an adult in good health. The CDR3 runs from the conserved cysteine through the conserved F or W.

V gene,J gene,CDR3 protein
TRBV15,TRBJ2-1,CATSANLGAGSRSEQFF
TRBV9,TRBJ2-2,CASSLTDRGRTGELFF
TRBV2,TRBJ1-3,CASNTQFRGSDVGYGNTIYF
TRBV12-3/TRBV12-4,TRBJ1-1,CASSLVPEAFF
TRBV11-2,TRBJ2-3,CASSSRALTGQTDTQYF
TRBV28,TRBJ1-3,CASSLTANSGNTIYF
TRBV7-9,TRBJ1-2,CASSLQLTGAGGYTF
TRBV24-1,TRBJ2-2,CATSGGDPGLAGYTGELFF
TRBV5-1,TRBJ2-5,CASSQGLAGGETQYF
TRBV4-1,TRBJ2-1,CASSQDRSGRSTGGYNEQFF
TRBV28,TRBJ1-2,CASSSQGYGYTF
TRBV20-1,TRBJ1-4,CSASRGRGGEKLFF
TRBV5-1,TRBJ1-4,CASSLTATNEKLFF
TRBV29-1,TRBJ1-3,CSVSGQGYGNTIYF
TRBV27,TRBJ1-6,CASSLALGRLHF
TRBV18,TRBJ2-3,CASSLLAVPVSDTQYF
TRBV27,TRBJ2-2,CASSVDRNTGELFF
TRBV18,TRBJ1-2,CASSPSGTGYGYTF
TRBV2,TRBJ1-5,CASSGGRLSNQPQHF
TRBV29-1,TRBJ1-2,CSVGTVTSNYGYTF
TRBV4-1,TRBJ2-7,CASSQGDRGGDEQYF
TRBV28,TRBJ1-1,CASSLNRPNTEAFF
TRBV7-3,TRBJ1-1,CASSLPPQGPIKNTEAFF
TRBV2,TRBJ1-6,CASFRGTAGGGRSPLHF
TRBV24-1,TRBJ2-2,CATRPGQGFAQNTGELFF
TRBV9,TRBJ1-3,CASSADIGSGNTIYF
TRBV30,TRBJ2-7,CAWLTGGWQYF
TRBV5-1,TRBJ2-3,CASSLHSGRVTNTQYF
TRBV3-1/TRBV3-2,TRBJ2-7,CASSHSSIRTGFWEQYF
TRBV28,TRBJ2-1,CATTSGSRNNEQFF
TRBV30,TRBJ2-4,CAWAGILGNIQYF
TRBV7-7,TRBJ2-7,CASSRDQSYEQYF
TRBV10-3,TRBJ1-1,CAISEMGGQTEAFF
TRBV6-5,TRBJ2-3,CASSYSARTDTQYF
TRBV19,TRBJ2-7,CASSITEGYEQYF
TRBV28,TRBJ1-4,CASGTGALNEKLFF
TRBV11-2,TRBJ1-5,CASSLAGGDQPQHF
TRBV9,TRBJ2-2,CASSPTNPNTGELFF
TRBV5-1,TRBJ1-5,CASSLEGILNQPQHF
TRBV19,TRBJ2-1,CASSIDPAGGGKKFF
TRBV7-3,TRBJ2-3,CASSTSLTSGTQYF
TRBV7-6,TRBJ1-5,CASSLGARGGNQPQHF